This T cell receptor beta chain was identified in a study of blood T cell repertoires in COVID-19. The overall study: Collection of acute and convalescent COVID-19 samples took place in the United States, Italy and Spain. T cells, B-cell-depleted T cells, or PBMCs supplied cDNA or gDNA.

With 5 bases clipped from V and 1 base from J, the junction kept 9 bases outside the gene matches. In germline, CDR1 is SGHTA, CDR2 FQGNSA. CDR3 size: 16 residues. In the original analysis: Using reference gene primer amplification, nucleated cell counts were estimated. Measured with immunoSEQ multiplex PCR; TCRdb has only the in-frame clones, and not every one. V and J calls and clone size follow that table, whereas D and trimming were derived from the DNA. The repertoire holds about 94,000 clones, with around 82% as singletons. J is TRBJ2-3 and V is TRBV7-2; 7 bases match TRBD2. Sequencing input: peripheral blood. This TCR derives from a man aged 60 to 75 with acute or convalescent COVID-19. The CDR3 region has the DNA TGTGCCAGCAGCCCACCCCAGCGGGGTCGCACAGATACGCAGTATTTT. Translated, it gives CASSPPQRGRTDTQYF.